Here is one T cell receptor beta chain with its context. Its antigen is unknown. The protocol was immunoSEQ multiplex PCR, while the TCRdb copy is restricted to in-frame clones and leaves out a portion. The sample yields 110,000 to 150,000 clones, about 95% seen once. Germline CDR1 and CDR2: LNHDA and SQIVND (reference sequence). The CDR3 is 14 residues long. Trimming removed 5 bases from V and 5 bases from J, with 13 bases in between. These data come from a study of cytomegalovirus exposure and HLA in healthy donors. On the study more broadly: A subsequent analysis reported that the roughly 120 validation repertoires were produced on the same platform that had also been used for the 600 to 800 first-cohort repertoires. General study findings and limits: Clusters of TCRs from the first cohort tended to co-occur in the 100 to 150 validation repertoires (as a later analysis found).

The source material was PBMCs. The clonotype originates from a man between 18 and 35 years old in good health and CMV-seropositive. The genes are TRBV19 and TRBJ1-5; D is uncertain. The DNA of the CDR3 is TGTGCCAGTAGTTTCTGGTCTGGGCATCAGCCCCAGCATTTT. It specifies CASSFWSGHQPQHF.